This T cell receptor (beta chain) came from a study of blood T cell repertoires in COVID-19. Overall study: COVID-19 samples, acute and convalescent, were from the United States, Italy and Spain. The cDNA or gDNA used as material had been derived from T cells, B-cell-depleted T cells, or PBMCs.

Methods used by the authors: For nucleated cells, counts were estimated from reference gene primer amplification. Sequenced by immunoSEQ multiplex PCR; TCRdb stores in-frame clones only, minus some. That table is the source of V, J and clone size, and D and trimming were worked out from the DNA. The data contain over 100,000 clones, around 90% of them singletons. Source material: peripheral blood. The receptor's source is a human donor in a cohort sampled during active COVID-19.

The CDR3 region has the DNA TGTGCCAGCAGTTTTCCCGGGACAGGGAGATATGGCTACACCTTC. It codes for CASSFPGTGRYGYTF. The chain employs TRBV27 and TRBJ1-2, with 9 nucleotides matching TRBD1. Trimming cost V 3 bases and J 5 bases; bases outside gene matches: 7. CDR3 length: 15 amino acids. Germline V gene sequence: CDR1 MNHEY, CDR2 SMNVEV (reference sequence).